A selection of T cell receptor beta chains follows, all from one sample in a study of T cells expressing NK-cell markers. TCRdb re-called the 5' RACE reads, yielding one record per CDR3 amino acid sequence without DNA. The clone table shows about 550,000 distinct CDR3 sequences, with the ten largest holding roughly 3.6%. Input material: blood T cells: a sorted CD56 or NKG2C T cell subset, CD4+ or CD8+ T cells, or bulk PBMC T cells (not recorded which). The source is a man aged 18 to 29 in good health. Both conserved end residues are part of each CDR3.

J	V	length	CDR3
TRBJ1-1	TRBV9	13	CASSKTGSTEAFF
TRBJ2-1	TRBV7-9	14	CASSGGDTYNEQFF
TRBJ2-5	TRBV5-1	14	CASSLVAGSKTQYF
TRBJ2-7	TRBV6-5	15	CASRRSGAGSYEQYF
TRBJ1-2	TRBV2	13	CASTKQGTAGYTF
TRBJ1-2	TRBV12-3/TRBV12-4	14	CASRGTAVGYGYTF
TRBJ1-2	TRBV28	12	CASQASNYGYTF
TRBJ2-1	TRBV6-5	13	CASSYSRGVEQFF
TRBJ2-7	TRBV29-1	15	CSVELGQGQNYEQYF
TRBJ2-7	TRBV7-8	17	CASSAQGLAGGTYEQYF
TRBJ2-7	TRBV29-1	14	CSLRSDSYPYEQYF
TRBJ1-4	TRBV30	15	CAWSVSKRIGEKLFF
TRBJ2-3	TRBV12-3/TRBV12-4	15	CASSPGQGYTDTQYF
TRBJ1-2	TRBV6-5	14	CASSYTTGVGGYTF
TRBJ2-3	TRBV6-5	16	CASSYRAGRATDTQYF
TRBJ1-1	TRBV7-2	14	CASSLTGGLTEAFF
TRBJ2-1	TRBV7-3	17	CASSSNGGSGRNNEQFF
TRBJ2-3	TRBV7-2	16	CASSLGSSFGRDTQYF
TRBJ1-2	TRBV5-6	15	CASISQGEGNYGYTF
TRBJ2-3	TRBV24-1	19	CATSDFEPGQGRRRDTQYF
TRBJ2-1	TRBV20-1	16	CSARVGTATLYNEQFF
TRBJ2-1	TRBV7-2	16	CASSWTSGSPYNEQFF
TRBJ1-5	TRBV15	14	CATQPLGSNQPQHF
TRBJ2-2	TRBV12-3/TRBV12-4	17	CASDPGGWGRDTGELFF
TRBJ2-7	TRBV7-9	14	CASSNVNSPYEQYF
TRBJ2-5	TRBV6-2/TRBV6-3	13	CASKRGRQETQYF
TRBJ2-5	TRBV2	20	CASNRVGVGLAGPHQETQYF
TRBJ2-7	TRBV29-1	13	CSVIPLATYEQYF
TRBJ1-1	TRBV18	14	CASSPKSGRTEAFF
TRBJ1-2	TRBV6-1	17	CASRKGDRGLRIYGYTF
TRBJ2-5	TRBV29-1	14	CSAGTSGRGETQYF
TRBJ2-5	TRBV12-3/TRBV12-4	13	CASRHLGRETQYF
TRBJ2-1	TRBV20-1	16	CSALRAGGGSYNEQFF
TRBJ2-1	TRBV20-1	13	CSATPTVSAEQFF
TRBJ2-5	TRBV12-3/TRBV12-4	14	CASSRTSLGGTQYF
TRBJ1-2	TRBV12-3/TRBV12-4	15	CASSLWDRAPYGYTF
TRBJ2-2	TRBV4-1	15	CASSLSDRVPGELFF
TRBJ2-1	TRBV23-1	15	CASSRVGSIDNEQFF
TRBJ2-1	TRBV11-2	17	CASSSQTGTTRYNEQFF
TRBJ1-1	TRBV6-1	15	CASTSPGGVNTEAFF